These 16 T cell receptor beta chains originate from one sample sequenced in a study of regulatory T cells in long-lasting Graves disease. Time point specified: persistent/refractory GD, antithyroid drugs over 5 years with positive TRAb. PBMCs were the source of the RNA used for TCR sequencing. With iRepertoire HTBI primers and Arm-PCR of CDR3 regions, TCR beta libraries were built. From the multiplex PCR reads, TCRdb called clonotypes with MiXCR, one entry per CDR3 protein. The table includes 450,000 or so distinct CDR3 sequences, approximately 23% detected once. Sequenced material: peripheral blood mononuclear cells (PBMCs), taken when the disease was refractory, from a patient treated with antithyroid drugs. These receptors were obtained from a female donor with Graves disease.

This clonotype was counted only a few times. This chain joins TRBV7-9 and TRBJ2-7, with TRBD1 as a possible D gene (5 bases). Trimming removed 5 bases from V and 3 bases from J, with 17 bases in between. The CDR3 sequence is 15 residues long. Germline loops: CDR1 SEHNR, CDR2 FQNEAQ (reference sequence). In DNA form, the CDR3 reads TGTGCCAGCAGCCACGACAGCACTCACCTCTACGAGCAGTACTTC. Translated, it gives CASSHDSTHLYEQYF. Variable domain in full (rest from reference TRBV7-9 and TRBJ2-7): DTGVSQNPRHKITKRGQNVTFRCDPISEHNRLYWYRQTLGQGPEFLTYFQNEAQLEKSRLLSDRFSAERPKGSFSTLEIQRTEQGDSAMYLCASSHDSTHLYEQYFGPGTRLTVT.

A few counts support this clonotype. The rearrangement uses TRBV13 and TRBJ1-2, with a tentative D call TRBD1 (5 bases). Per the germline V gene, CDR1 is PRHDT and CDR2 is FYEKMQ (reference sequence). This CDR3 spans 15 amino acids. Trimming pared 3 bases from V and 4 bases from J, leaving 15 bases between. CDR3 sequence reads: CASSLRGSGLYGYTF. CDR3 bases: TGTGCCAGCAGCTTGCGGGGCTCAGGTCTCTATGGCTACACCTTC.

This clonotype turned up a few times. The chain combines TRBV20-1 with TRBJ1-6, with D tentatively TRBD1 (5 bases). Germline-derived CDR1 and CDR2 are DFQATT and SNEGSKA (reference sequence). The CDR3 runs to 14 residues. V shed 6 bases and J shed 4 bases, with 13 bases lying between them. CDR3 amino acids: CSAGAGDYNSPLHF. DNA for the CDR3: TGCAGTGCCGGAGCGGGGGATTATAATTCACCCCTCCACTTT.

This clonotype occurred many times. The V call is TRBV6-2 or TRBV6-3, the J call TRBJ1-2, with D hard to call. The germline CDR1 and CDR2 sequences are MNHEY and SVGEGT. The CDR3 extends over 12 amino acids. V lost 10 bases, J lost 4 bases, and 13 bases lay in between. CDR3 residues: CATLLLRYGYTF. The CDR3 DNA follows: TGTGCCACCCTCCTCCTACGCTATGGCTACACCTTC.

This clonotype was observed many times. V and J are TRBV11-2 and TRBJ2-7, with 7 bases lining up with TRBD2. The CDR3 runs 14 residues. Germline CDR1 reads SGHAT; CDR2 reads FQNNGV. Unmatched junction bases numbered 3, after V lost 1 base and J lost 3 bases. The CDR3 loop is CASSLASGVYEQYF. In DNA form, the CDR3 reads TGTGCCAGCAGCTTAGCTAGCGGAGTCTACGAGCAGTACTTC.

This clonotype was recorded at least ten times. This chain links TRBV27 with TRBJ2-7, with 10 bases that match TRBD2. The CDR3 spans 15 residues. The germline V gene has CDR1 MNHEY and CDR2 SMNVEV (reference sequence). The junction had 5 bases not matched to a gene; V was cut back by 3 bases and J by 3 bases. The CDR3 reads CASSLSSGRFYEQYF. CDR3 sequence (DNA): TGTGCCAGCAGTTTGAGTAGCGGGAGGTTCTACGAGCAGTACTTC.

This clonotype was recorded a few times. The CDR3 DNA reads as TGTGCCAGCAGCCAGCGGAGCCGGGAGCTGTTTTTT. Translating gives CASSQRSRELFF. The chain is built from TRBV13 and TRBJ2-2, with D maybe TRBD2 (5 bases). This CDR3 has 12 residues. V lost 5 bases and J 9 bases, leaving 10 bases between the germline ends. Germline values: CDR1 PRHDT, CDR2 FYEKMQ (reference sequence).

This clonotype occurred a few times. The chain couples TRBV14 to TRBJ1-4, with D hard to call. Germline V gene lookup returns CDR1 SGHDN and CDR2 FVKESK. V was shortened by 2 bases and J by 6 bases, with 10 bases between the two germline ends. The CDR3 has 14 residues. The CDR3 DNA reads as TGTGCCAGCAGCCAATGGCAGTCGGATGAAAAACTGTTTTTT. It yields the protein CASSQWQSDEKLFF.

This clonotype has more than one count but fewer than ten. The chain combines TRBV6-5 with TRBJ2-7, with 8 bases fitting TRBD2. Germline loops: CDR1 MNHEY, CDR2 SVGAGI. V was clipped by 4 bases and J by 5 bases; unmatched bases: 10. This CDR3 has 15 residues. CDR3 in DNA: TGTGCCAGCAGTTCGGGGATTAGCGGGAACCACGAGCAGTACTTC. Protein product: CASSSGISGNHEQYF.

The gene calls are TRBV9 and TRBJ2-5; TRBD1 or TRBD2 may be the D gene (5 bases each). CDR3 length: 15 residues. The ends were cut back, 0 bases at V and 4 bases at J, with 13 bases in the middle. Germline lookup yields CDR1 SGDLS and CDR2 YYNGEE. In nucleotides, the CDR3 is TGTGCCAGCAGCGTAGGTGAATGGGACGGAGAGACCCAGTACTTC. It encodes CASSVGEWDGETQYF.

This clonotype was seen ten or more times. The V call is TRBV7-2, the J call TRBJ1-5; D unclear. Germline-derived CDR1 and CDR2 are SGHTA and FQGNSA. This CDR3 has 16 residues. Trimming took 1 base from V and 1 from J, leaving 11 bases between them. CDR3 amino acids: CASSLVGSGSNQPQHF. The CDR3 DNA follows: TGTGCCAGCAGCTTAGTTGGCTCGGGAAGCAATCAGCCCCAGCATTTT.

The chain has TRBV12-3 or TRBV12-4 and TRBJ2-4; the D is unclear. There are 15 residues in the CDR3. V was trimmed by 1 base and J by 0 bases, leaving 7 bases between them. The CDR3 nucleotides are TGTGCCAGCAGTTTAGGGCAGCTAGCCAAAAACATTCAGTACTTC. This gives the protein CASSLGQLAKNIQYF.

This clonotype was seen only a few times. This rearrangement joins TRBV28 to TRBJ2-7; 8 bases line up with TRBD2. The V and J ends lost 0 bases and 3 bases, in that order; junction bases with no gene match: 4. The germline V gene encodes CDR1 MDHEN and CDR2 SYDVKM. The CDR3 contains 15 residues. CDR3: CASSLWGTRIYEQYF. In nucleotides, the CDR3 is TGTGCCAGCAGTTTATGGGGGACTAGGATCTACGAGCAGTACTTC.

This clonotype was recorded at least ten times. This chain uses TRBV2 with TRBJ2-5; TRBD2 matches at 7 bases. The J segment lost 4 bases and the V segment lost 6 bases, leaving 8 bases of the junction unmatched. The CDR3 is 14 residues long. Looked up from germline, CDR1 is SNHLY and CDR2 is FYNNEI. The CDR3: CASRSEGGGETQYF. The CDR3 coding sequence is TGTGCCAGCAGATCGGAGGGCGGGGGAGAGACCCAGTACTTC.

Of note for this clonotype: A read error may explain this, as a much larger clone is one base away. The chain employs TRBV2 and TRBJ1-2; D might be TRBD1 (6 bases). With 10 bases removed from V and 5 bases from J, the gap between germline ends came to 23 bases. The CDR3 runs to 15 residues. Germline CDR1 is SNHLY and CDR2 is FYNNEI. The CDR3 DNA sequence: TGTGCCAACAGCAGCTTAGCGGGGGCTGGGTATGGCTACACCTTC. Protein: CANSSLAGAGYGYTF.

This clonotype was detected many times. The chain uses TRBV11-3 and TRBJ2-5; tentative D call: TRBD1 (6 bases). V lost 5 bases and J 5 bases, leaving 15 bases between the germline ends. The CDR3 covers 14 residues. CDR1 is SGHNT, CDR2 YENEEA, per germline. In DNA, the CDR3 is TGTGCCAGCAGCCGCTCCCAGGGGCTGGAGACCCAGTACTTC. Translating it yields CASSRSQGLETQYF. Based on the CDR3 plus reference TRBV11-3 and TRBJ2-5, the full variable domain is EAGVVQSPRYKIIEKKQPVAFWCNPISGHNTLYWYLQNLGQGPELLIRYENEEAVDDSQLPKDRFSAERLKGVDSTLKIQPAELGDSAVYLCASSRSQGLETQYFGPGTRLLVL.